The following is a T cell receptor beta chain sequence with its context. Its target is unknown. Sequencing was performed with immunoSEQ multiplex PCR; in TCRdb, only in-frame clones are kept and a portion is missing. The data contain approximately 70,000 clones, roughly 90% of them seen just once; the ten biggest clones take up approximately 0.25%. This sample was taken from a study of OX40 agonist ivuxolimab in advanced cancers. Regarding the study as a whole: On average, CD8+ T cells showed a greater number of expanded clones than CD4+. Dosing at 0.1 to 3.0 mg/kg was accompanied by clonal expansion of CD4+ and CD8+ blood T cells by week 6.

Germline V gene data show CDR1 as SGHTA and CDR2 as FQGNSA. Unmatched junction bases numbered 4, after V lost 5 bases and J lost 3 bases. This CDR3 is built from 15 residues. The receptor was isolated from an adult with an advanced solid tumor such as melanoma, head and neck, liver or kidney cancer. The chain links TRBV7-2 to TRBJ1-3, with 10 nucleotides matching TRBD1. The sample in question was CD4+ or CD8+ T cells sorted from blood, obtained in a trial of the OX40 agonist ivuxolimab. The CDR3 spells CASSTGTGVGNTIYF. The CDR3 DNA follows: TGTGCCAGCAGCACAGGGACAGGGGTTGGAAACACCATATATTTT.